These T cell receptor beta chains were read from a single sample in a study of T cells after yellow fever vaccination. TCRdb redid the calling of the 5' RACE reads with MiXCR, one entry per CDR3 protein. The repertoire holds under 200,000 distinct CDR3 sequences, with around 7.2% as singletons. The material was CD4+ T cells sorted from PBMCs, obtained more than 4 days after the first yellow fever vaccination. Receptors were obtained from a young man who received the YFV17D yellow fever vaccine. Both conserved end residues are part of each CDR3. The D gene is left open where the match is weak. Expanded clones get a size class; other rows say once, few or many, or leave the size out.

CDR3 protein: CASSLVLAGGSGYNEQFF; CDR3 DNA: TGCGCCAGCAGCTTGGTTCTAGCGGGGGGATCGGGTTACAATGAGCAGTTCTTC; J gene: TRBJ2-1; V gene: TRBV5-1; clone size: NA; D gene: TRBD2
CDR3 protein: CASSIYSDFNQPQHF; CDR3 DNA: TGTGCCAGTAGCATATATAGTGATTTTAACCAGCCCCAGCATTTT; J gene: TRBJ1-5; V gene: TRBV19; clone size: many; D gene: NA
CDR3 protein: CASSPLAGGSYNEQFF; CDR3 DNA: TGTGCCAGCAGCCCACTAGCGGGGGGCTCCTACAATGAGCAGTTCTTC; J gene: TRBJ2-1; V gene: TRBV7-9; clone size: many; D gene: TRBD2
CDR3 protein: CASSPKEGAWNYGYTF; CDR3 DNA: TGTGCCAGCTCCCCTAAGGAGGGGGCTTGGAACTATGGCTACACCTTC; J gene: TRBJ1-2; V gene: TRBV12-3/TRBV12-4; clone size: many; D gene: TRBD1
CDR3 protein: CASTPPGLVLTDTQYF; CDR3 DNA: TGTGCCAGCACCCCACCGGGACTAGTCCTCACAGATACGCAGTATTTT; J gene: TRBJ2-3; V gene: TRBV7-2; clone size: many; D gene: TRBD2
CDR3 protein: CASSAGTGSSQPQHF; CDR3 DNA: TGCGCCAGCAGCGCCGGGACAGGGTCTAGTCAGCCCCAGCATTTT; J gene: TRBJ1-5; V gene: TRBV5-1; clone size: few; D gene: TRBD1
CDR3 protein: CATAPGTDTQYF; CDR3 DNA: TGTGCCACCGCCCCAGGGACAGATACGCAGTATTTT; J gene: TRBJ2-3; V gene: TRBV24-1; clone size: many; D gene: NA
CDR3 protein: CSAFYRDRFNQPQHF; CDR3 DNA: TGCAGTGCTTTTTACCGGGACAGATTCAATCAGCCCCAGCATTTT; J gene: TRBJ1-5; V gene: TRBV20-1; clone size: many; D gene: TRBD1
CDR3 protein: CASSNKRGTYYNEQFF; CDR3 DNA: TGCGCCAGCAGCAACAAGCGGGGGACCTACTACAATGAGCAGTTCTTC; J gene: TRBJ2-1; V gene: TRBV5-1; clone size: many; D gene: TRBD2
CDR3 protein: CASSDRSRQRYTEAFF; CDR3 DNA: TGTGCCAGCAGTGACCGATCAAGACAGCGCTACACTGAAGCTTTCTTT; J gene: TRBJ1-1; V gene: TRBV6-2/TRBV6-3; clone size: many; D gene: NA
CDR3 protein: CASGDTNSDEQFF; CDR3 DNA: TGTGCCAGTGGGGACACAAATAGTGATGAGCAGTTCTTC; J gene: TRBJ2-1; V gene: TRBV7-3; clone size: many; D gene: NA
CDR3 protein: CASSRGTSGFYTDTQYF; CDR3 DNA: TGCGCCAGCAGCCGAGGGACTAGCGGTTTTTACACAGATACGCAGTATTTT; J gene: TRBJ2-3; V gene: TRBV5-1; clone size: NA; D gene: TRBD2
CDR3 protein: CASSFSATNEKLFF; CDR3 DNA: TGTGCCAGCAGTTTTAGTGCAACTAATGAAAAACTGTTTTTT; J gene: TRBJ1-4; V gene: TRBV28; clone size: many; D gene: NA
CDR3 protein: CAWRSRDEKLFF; CDR3 DNA: TGTGCCTGGAGGAGCAGGGATGAAAAACTGTTTTTT; J gene: TRBJ1-4; V gene: TRBV30; clone size: NA; D gene: NA
CDR3 protein: CASTYWGSGANVLTF; CDR3 DNA: TGTGCCAGCACCTATTGGGGGTCTGGGGCCAACGTCCTGACTTTC; J gene: TRBJ2-6; V gene: TRBV7-2; clone size: many; D gene: NA
CDR3 protein: CASSASGARETQYF; CDR3 DNA: TGTGCCAGCAGCGCGTCCGGGGCCAGAGAGACCCAGTACTTC; J gene: TRBJ2-5; V gene: TRBV9; clone size: NA; D gene: NA
CDR3 protein: CASIRRGFDTQYF; CDR3 DNA: TGTGCCAGCATCCGCAGGGGGTTTGATACGCAGTATTTT; J gene: TRBJ2-3; V gene: TRBV7-9; clone size: many; D gene: TRBD1
CDR3 protein: CASSFRGGEGYTF; CDR3 DNA: TGTGCCAGCAGCTTTCGGGGGGGAGAAGGCTACACCTTC; J gene: TRBJ1-2; V gene: TRBV7-2; clone size: few; D gene: NA
CDR3 protein: CASSLAPTGELFF; CDR3 DNA: TGTGCCAGCAGCTTAGCCCCCACCGGGGAGCTGTTTTTT; J gene: TRBJ2-2; V gene: TRBV7-8; clone size: many; D gene: NA
CDR3 protein: CASSSRTGRNGFGYTF; CDR3 DNA: TGTGCCAGCAGTTCCAGGACAGGGCGCAACGGTTTTGGCTACACCTTC; J gene: TRBJ1-2; V gene: TRBV12-3/TRBV12-4; clone size: NA; D gene: TRBD1
CDR3 protein: CASGYTMYPGELFF; CDR3 DNA: TGTGCCAGCGGCTATACTATGTACCCCGGGGAGCTGTTTTTT; J gene: TRBJ2-2; V gene: TRBV28; clone size: NA; D gene: NA
CDR3 protein: CSARSRSYEQYF; CDR3 DNA: TGCAGTGCTCGGTCCCGTTCCTACGAGCAGTACTTC; J gene: TRBJ2-7; V gene: TRBV29-1; clone size: many; D gene: NA
CDR3 protein: CASSSIQGAKEYF; CDR3 DNA: TGTGCCAGCAGCTCAATACAGGGGGCGAAGGAGTATTTT; J gene: TRBJ2-3; V gene: TRBV7-3; clone size: few; D gene: TRBD1
CDR3 protein: CASSLSATGELFF; CDR3 DNA: TGTGCCAGCAGCTTATCAGCTACCGGGGAGCTGTTTTTT; J gene: TRBJ2-2; V gene: TRBV7-3; clone size: many; D gene: NA
CDR3 protein: CASSRDRGTYEQYF; CDR3 DNA: TGTGCCAGTTCCAGGGACAGGGGAACCTACGAGCAGTACTTC; J gene: TRBJ2-7; V gene: TRBV18; clone size: many; D gene: TRBD1
CDR3 protein: CASSLEGIRSYNSPLHF; CDR3 DNA: TGTGCCAGCAGCTTAGAAGGCATTCGGTCCTATAATTCACCCCTCCACTTT; J gene: TRBJ1-6; V gene: TRBV7-6; clone size: few; D gene: NA
CDR3 protein: CSRGPNNSPLHF; CDR3 DNA: TGCAGTAGGGGACCTAATAATTCACCCCTCCACTTT; J gene: TRBJ1-6; V gene: TRBV20-1; clone size: many; D gene: NA
CDR3 protein: CASSKTGPDTQYF; CDR3 DNA: TGCGCCAGCAGTAAAACAGGGCCGGATACGCAGTATTTT; J gene: TRBJ2-3; V gene: TRBV5-1; clone size: many; D gene: NA
CDR3 protein: CASSLNGRDREFF; CDR3 DNA: TGTGCCAGCAGCTTGAATGGCCGGGACAGGGAATTCTTC; J gene: TRBJ2-1; V gene: TRBV7-2; clone size: many; D gene: TRBD1
CDR3 protein: CASSRAGSPDTQYF; CDR3 DNA: TGTGCCAGCAGCCGAGCGGGTTCACCGGATACGCAGTATTTT; J gene: TRBJ2-3; V gene: TRBV7-3; clone size: many; D gene: NA
CDR3 protein: CASSLVIGITDTQYF; CDR3 DNA: TGCGCCAGCAGCTTGGTGATAGGGATAACAGATACGCAGTATTTT; J gene: TRBJ2-3; V gene: TRBV5-1; clone size: NA; D gene: NA
CDR3 protein: CASSHTGAVGGYTF; CDR3 DNA: TGTGCCAGCAGCCATACCGGGGCGGTGGGTGGCTACACCTTC; J gene: TRBJ1-2; V gene: TRBV3-1; clone size: NA; D gene: NA
CDR3 protein: CASSQGLAVETQYF; CDR3 DNA: TGTGCCAGCAGTCAGGGACTAGCCGTAGAGACCCAGTACTTC; J gene: TRBJ2-5; V gene: TRBV2; clone size: few; D gene: TRBD2
CDR3 protein: CASSIAGAEYGYTF; CDR3 DNA: TGTGCCAGTAGTATTGCAGGGGCAGAATATGGCTACACCTTC; J gene: TRBJ1-2; V gene: TRBV19; clone size: NA; D gene: NA
CDR3 protein: CASSEGHETQYF; CDR3 DNA: TGCGCCAGCAGCGAAGGACATGAGACCCAGTACTTC; J gene: TRBJ2-5; V gene: TRBV5-1; clone size: NA; D gene: NA
CDR3 protein: CASRPPPGRPTPTGELFF; CDR3 DNA: TGTGCCAGCAGGCCTCCGCCGGGAAGACCGACCCCCACCGGGGAGCTGTTTTTT; J gene: TRBJ2-2; V gene: TRBV6-1; clone size: few; D gene: NA
CDR3 protein: CASTRGLGGYTF; CDR3 DNA: TGTGCCAGCACCAGGGGGTTGGGTGGCTACACCTTC; J gene: TRBJ1-2; V gene: TRBV6-5; clone size: few; D gene: TRBD1
CDR3 protein: CASRVSEIQETQYF; CDR3 DNA: TGTGCCAGCAGAGTGAGCGAGATCCAAGAGACCCAGTACTTC; J gene: TRBJ2-5; V gene: TRBV6-2/TRBV6-3; clone size: many; D gene: NA
CDR3 protein: CASSFQLSGNTIYF; CDR3 DNA: TGTGCCAGCAGTTTCCAGTTGTCTGGAAACACCATATATTTT; J gene: TRBJ1-3; V gene: TRBV12-3/TRBV12-4; clone size: many; D gene: NA
CDR3 protein: CASRRGAADTQYF; CDR3 DNA: TGTGCCAGCCGAAGGGGGGCCGCAGATACGCAGTATTTT; J gene: TRBJ2-3; V gene: TRBV12-3/TRBV12-4; clone size: many; D gene: NA
CDR3 protein: CASSFTYRGRSSYEQYF; CDR3 DNA: TGTGCCAGCAGCTTTACCTACAGGGGAAGGAGCTCCTACGAGCAGTACTTC; J gene: TRBJ2-7; V gene: TRBV7-8; clone size: few; D gene: TRBD1
CDR3 protein: CASSNTGLGGYTF; CDR3 DNA: TGTGCCAGCAGTAATACAGGGTTGGGTGGCTACACCTTC; J gene: TRBJ1-2; V gene: TRBV6-1; clone size: NA; D gene: NA
CDR3 protein: CASSPRQGGSQPQHF; CDR3 DNA: TGTGCCAGCAGCCCCCGCCAGGGGGGAAGTCAGCCCCAGCATTTT; J gene: TRBJ1-5; V gene: TRBV6-2/TRBV6-3; clone size: many; D gene: TRBD1
CDR3 protein: CASRDRPNSGNTIYF; CDR3 DNA: TGTGCCAGCCGGGACAGGCCGAACTCTGGAAACACCATATATTTT; J gene: TRBJ1-3; V gene: TRBV19; clone size: NA; D gene: TRBD1
CDR3 protein: CSADLAGGRETQYF; CDR3 DNA: TGCAGCGCAGATCTAGCGGGGGGGCGCGAGACCCAGTACTTC; J gene: TRBJ2-5; V gene: TRBV29-1; clone size: NA; D gene: TRBD2
CDR3 protein: CASSTGQGYNQPQHF; CDR3 DNA: TGTGCCAGCAGCACCGGACAGGGGTACAATCAGCCCCAGCATTTT; J gene: TRBJ1-5; V gene: TRBV7-9; clone size: many; D gene: TRBD1
CDR3 protein: CAWSVGRLWGEQFF; CDR3 DNA: TGTGCCTGGAGTGTAGGTAGGCTCTGGGGTGAGCAGTTCTTC; J gene: TRBJ2-1; V gene: TRBV30; clone size: few; D gene: NA
CDR3 protein: CASSRSWTGNSPGANVLTF; CDR3 DNA: TGTGCCAGCAGCCGATCTTGGACAGGGAATTCACCCGGGGCCAACGTCCTGACTTTC; J gene: TRBJ2-6; V gene: TRBV27; clone size: NA; D gene: TRBD1
CDR3 protein: CASSPTMTGTGNTIYF; CDR3 DNA: TGTGCCAGCTCACCTACGATGACAGGGACCGGAAACACCATATATTTT; J gene: TRBJ1-3; V gene: TRBV18; clone size: few; D gene: TRBD1
CDR3 protein: CSARRAGTSNSGELFF; CDR3 DNA: TGCAGTGCTAGACGGGCCGGGACATCGAACAGCGGGGAGCTGTTTTTT; J gene: TRBJ2-2; V gene: TRBV20-1; clone size: NA; D gene: NA
CDR3 protein: CASSYSVTGQGNIQYF; CDR3 DNA: TGTGCCAGCAGTTACTCTGTAACTGGACAGGGGAACATTCAGTACTTC; J gene: TRBJ2-4; V gene: TRBV6-2/TRBV6-3; clone size: NA; D gene: TRBD1
CDR3 protein: CATRRGTGAYEQYF; CDR3 DNA: TGTGCCACCCGTAGGGGGACAGGGGCCTACGAGCAGTACTTC; J gene: TRBJ2-7; V gene: TRBV6-1; clone size: many; D gene: TRBD1
CDR3 protein: CASSDVGAGANVLTF; CDR3 DNA: TGTGCCAGCAGTGATGTGGGGGCTGGGGCCAACGTCCTGACTTTC; J gene: TRBJ2-6; V gene: TRBV25-1; clone size: few; D gene: NA
CDR3 protein: CASRRLRYSNQPQHF; CDR3 DNA: TGTGCCAGCAGACGTCTGCGCTATAGCAATCAGCCCCAGCATTTT; J gene: TRBJ1-5; V gene: TRBV6-5; clone size: NA; D gene: NA
CDR3 protein: CASSEETQYF; CDR3 DNA: TGTGCCAGCAGTGAAGAGACCCAGTACTTC; J gene: TRBJ2-5; V gene: TRBV2; clone size: many; D gene: NA
CDR3 protein: CASRALRGAATEAFF; CDR3 DNA: TGTGCCAGCAGGGCCCTTCGGGGGGCTGCGACTGAAGCTTTCTTT; J gene: TRBJ1-1; V gene: TRBV6-2/TRBV6-3; clone size: NA; D gene: NA